The present TCR beta chain was sequenced within a study of cytomegalovirus exposure and HLA in healthy donors. V lost 6 bases, J lost 8 bases, and 13 bases stayed unmatched. Looked up from germline, CDR1 is KGHSH and CDR2 is LQKENI. This CDR3 spans 17 amino acids. Both 60 Vbeta primers and 13 Jbeta primers went into the PCR. Here immunoSEQ multiplex PCR was the method, and the copy in TCRdb shows in-frame clones only, minus some. The table shows approximately 100,000 clones, with about four fifths occurring only once. Sequencing was performed on PBMCs. The chain has TRBV18 and TRBJ2-1; TRBD2 agrees at 13 bases. The receptor was derived from a woman aged 25 to 39 in good health and CMV-seronegative. The CDR3 nucleotides read TGTGCCAGCTCCCCCCGGACCGGGACTAGCGGGATTCATGAGCAGTTCTTC. It translates to CASSPRTGTSGIHEQFF.